This T cell receptor (beta chain) came from a study of T cell changes during pregnancy in multiple sclerosis. This CDR3 contains 15 residues. V dropped 5 bases and J dropped 8 bases, with 19 bases sitting between them. Germline CDR1 and CDR2: SGHVS and FNYEAQ. Clones were sequenced by immunoSEQ multiplex PCR, and TCRdb holds only the in-frame ones, with some missing. In the table there are about 30,000 clones, more than 85% of which are singletons. The chain employs TRBV7-6 and TRBJ2-1; D call uncertain. The receptor comes from a female donor with multiple sclerosis, enrolled in a pregnancy study. Sequenced here: CD4+ T cells from peripheral blood mononuclear cells, sampled after pregnancy. The CDR3 protein is CASSRGTSQIYEQFF. CDR3 nucleotide sequence: TGTGCCAGCAGCCGAGGCACCTCACAAATCTATGAGCAGTTCTTC. The full variable domain, its missing parts supplied by reference TRBV7-6 and TRBJ2-1, is GAGVSQSPRYKVTKRGQDVALRCDPISGHVSLYWYRQALGQGPEFLTYFNYEAQQDKSGLPNDRFSAERPEGSISTLTIQRTEQRDSAMYRCASSRGTSQIYEQFFGPGTRLTVL.